One sample yielded the 10 T cell receptor beta chains listed below, sequenced in a study of T cells in Graves' hyperthyroidism and ophthalmopathy. Amplified TCR beta CDR3 regions came from RNA transcripts. RT-PCR in the first round (using the HTBI primer set) targeted the TCR CDR3. TCRdb independently ran MiXCR on the multiplex PCR reads; one entry per CDR3 protein. The table lists about 620,000 distinct CDR3 sequences, under 20% of them singletons. The specimen sequenced was blood. These receptors were collected from a woman in her twenties or thirties with Graves' hyperthyroidism.

This clonotype was detected ten times or more. V gene TRBV28 combines with J gene TRBJ1-1; maybe TRBD1 (6 bases). The germline V gene has CDR1 MDHEN and CDR2 SYDVKM. V was shortened by 3 bases and J by 2 bases, with 19 bases between the two germline ends. The CDR3 runs to 17 residues. As DNA, the CDR3 is TGTGCCAGCAGTTTTGACCAGGGGAGTATTGGTAACACTGAAGCTTTCTTT. Its protein is CASSFDQGSIGNTEAFF. The entire variable domain, with the rest obtained from reference TRBV28 and TRBJ1-1, is as follows: DVKVTQSSRYLVKRTGEKVFLECVQDMDHENMFWYRQDPGLGLRLIYFSYDVKMKEKGDIPEGYSVSREKKERFSLILESASTNQTSMYLCASSFDQGSIGNTEAFFGQGTRLTVV.

The chain links TRBV20-1 to TRBJ2-3; D is possibly TRBD1 or TRBD2 (5 bases each). V lost 1 base, J lost 2 bases, and 16 bases lay in between. The germline gives CDR1 DFQATT, CDR2 SNEGSKA (reference sequence). The length of the CDR3 is 16 residues. The DNA for the CDR3 is TGCAGTGCTAGAGTGAGGGGCCGTCCTATCACAGATACGCAGTATTTT. Its protein is CSARVRGRPITDTQYF.

Many counts were recorded for this clonotype. This sequence joins TRBV10-3 and TRBJ2-3; TRBD2 aligns across 9 bases. J lost 2 bases, V lost 2 bases, and 2 bases had no gene match. Germline CDR1 ENHRY, CDR2 SYGVKD. The CDR3 length is 15 residues. The CDR3: CAISEGGLATDTQYF. CDR3 nucleotides: TGTGCCATCAGTGAGGGGGGACTAGCCACAGATACGCAGTATTTT.

This clonotype turned up a few times. The chain recombines TRBV25-1 with TRBJ2-2; TRBD2 matches 9 bases. Germline V gene sequence: CDR1 MGHDK, CDR2 SYGVNS. V trimming: 3 bases; J trimming: 2 bases; junction bases outside the gene matches: 1. The CDR3 totals 15 residues. The CDR3 loop reads CASSEGTSNTGELFF. CDR3 bases: TGTGCCAGCAGTGAGGGGACTAGCAACACCGGGGAGCTGTTTTTT.

The chain has TRBV19 and TRBJ1-1; tentatively, D is TRBD1 (5 bases). Germline lookup yields CDR1 LNHDA and CDR2 SQIVND (reference sequence). Trimming stripped 7 bases from V and 4 bases from J, with 16 bases between. The CDR3 consists of 14 residues. Here the CDR3 DNA reads TGTGCCAGTACCGCGGGGACCATGAGCACTGAAGCTTTCTTT. Translating it yields CASTAGTMSTEAFF.

The chain recombines TRBV7-8 with TRBJ1-2, with a weak D call TRBD1 (6 bases). CDR3 length equals 17 residues. CDR1 is SGHVS and CDR2 is FQNEAQ in the germline V gene. Trimming stripped 1 base from V and 1 base from J, with 16 bases between. DNA for the CDR3: TGTGCCAGCAGCTTAGAACCTACGGACAGCATTAACTATGGCTACACCTTC. It encodes CASSLEPTDSINYGYTF.

This clonotype was seen repeatedly, ten times or more. This chain joins TRBV3-1 and TRBJ1-6; no clear D. The germline V gene has CDR1 LGHDT and CDR2 YNNKEL (reference sequence). The CDR3 contains 13 residues. The V and J ends lost 4 bases and 9 bases respectively, with 10 bases between them. Written as DNA, the CDR3 is TGTGCCAGCAGCCCAGCTGTGAGTTCACCCCTCCACTTT. Amino acid sequence: CASSPAVSSPLHF.

Only a few counts were recorded for this clonotype. The rearrangement joins TRBV6-1 to TRBJ1-5, with D uncertain. CDR3 length equals 13 residues. V was pared by 6 bases and J by 7 bases, with 13 bases between. Germline CDR1 is MNHNS and CDR2 is SASEGT. The CDR3 DNA sequence: TGTGCCAGCAGAGAACCTCTGGACCAGCCCCAGCATTTT. Encoded protein: CASREPLDQPQHF.

This clonotype appeared a few times. V is TRBV5-5 and J is TRBJ1-2, with D hard to call. The ends were cut back, 5 bases at V and 4 bases at J, with 12 bases in the middle. CDR3 length equals 13 residues. Germline V gene data show CDR1 as SGHKS and CDR2 as YYEKEE (reference sequence). The CDR3 is CASRPDLTYGYTF. The CDR3 region has the DNA TGTGCCAGCAGACCAGACCTCACCTATGGCTACACCTTC.

This clonotype was counted between two and nine times. The chain couples TRBV20-1 to TRBJ2-7, with D possibly TRBD2 on 5 matching bases. The CDR3 runs 15 residues. Germline CDR1 reads DFQATT; CDR2 reads SNEGSKA (reference sequence). Trimming removed 5 bases from V and 9 bases from J, with 26 bases in between. This CDR3 reads CSAVKSGPHQFRQYF. For the CDR3, the DNA is TGCAGTGCTGTCAAGAGCGGCCCCCACCAATTTAGGCAGTACTTC.